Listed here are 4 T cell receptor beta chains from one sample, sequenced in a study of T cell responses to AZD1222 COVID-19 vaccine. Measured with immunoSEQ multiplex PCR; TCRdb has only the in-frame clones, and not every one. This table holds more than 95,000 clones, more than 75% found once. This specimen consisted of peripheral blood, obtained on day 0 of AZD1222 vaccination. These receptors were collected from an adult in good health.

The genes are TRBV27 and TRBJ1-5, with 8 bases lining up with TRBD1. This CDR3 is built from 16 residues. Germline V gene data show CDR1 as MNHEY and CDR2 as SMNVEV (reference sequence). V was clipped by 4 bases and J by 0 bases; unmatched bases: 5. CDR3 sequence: CASSSHRGYSNQPQHF. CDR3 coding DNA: TGTGCCAGCAGTTCCCACAGGGGGTATAGCAATCAGCCCCAGCATTTT.

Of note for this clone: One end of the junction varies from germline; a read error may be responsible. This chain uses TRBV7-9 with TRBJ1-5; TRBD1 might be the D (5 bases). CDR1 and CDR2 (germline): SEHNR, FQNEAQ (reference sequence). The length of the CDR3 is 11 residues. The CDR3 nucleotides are TGTGCCAGCAGCCCCGGGACCGACCTCTTTTTT. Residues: CASSPGTDLFF. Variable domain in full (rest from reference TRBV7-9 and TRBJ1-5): DTGVSQNPRHKITKRGQNVTFRCDPISEHNRLYWYRQTLGQGPEFLTYFQNEAQLEKSRLLSDRFSAERPKGSFSTLEIQRTEQGDSAMYLCASSPGTDLFFGDGTRLSIL.

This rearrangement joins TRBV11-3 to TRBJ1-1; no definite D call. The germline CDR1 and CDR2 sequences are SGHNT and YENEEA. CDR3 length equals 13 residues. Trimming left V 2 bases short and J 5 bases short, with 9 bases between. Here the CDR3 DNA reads TGTGCCAGCAGCTTAACCCGGCGGACTGAAGCTTTCTTT. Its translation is CASSLTRRTEAFF.

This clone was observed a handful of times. The CDR3 sequence: CASSLGPGTGADTQYF. CDR3 DNA sequence: TGTGCCAGCAGCCTCGGTCCCGGGACAGGGGCAGATACGCAGTATTTT. V usage is TRBV11-1 and J usage is TRBJ2-3; 10 bases line up with TRBD1. Germline values: CDR1 SGHAT, CDR2 FQDESV (reference sequence). The CDR3 length is 16 residues. The V segment lost 5 bases and the J segment 4 bases; nucleotides outside the gene matches: 9.